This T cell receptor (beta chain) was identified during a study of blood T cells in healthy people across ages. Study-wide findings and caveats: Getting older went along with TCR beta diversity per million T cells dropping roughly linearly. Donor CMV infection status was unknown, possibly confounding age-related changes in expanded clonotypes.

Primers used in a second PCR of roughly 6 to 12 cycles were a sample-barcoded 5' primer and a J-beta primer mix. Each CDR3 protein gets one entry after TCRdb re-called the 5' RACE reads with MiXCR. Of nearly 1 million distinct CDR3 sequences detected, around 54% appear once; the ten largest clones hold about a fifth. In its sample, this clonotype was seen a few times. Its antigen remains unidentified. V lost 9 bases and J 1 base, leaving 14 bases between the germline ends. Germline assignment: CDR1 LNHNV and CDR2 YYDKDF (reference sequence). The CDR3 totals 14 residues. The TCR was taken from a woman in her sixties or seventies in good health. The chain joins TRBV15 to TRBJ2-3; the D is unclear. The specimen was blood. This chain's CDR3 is CATTLSARTDTQYF. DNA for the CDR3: TGTGCCACTACTCTCAGCGCACGCACAGATACGCAGTATTTT.